The 30 T cell receptor beta chains below come from one sample, sequenced in a study of T cells in Graves' hyperthyroidism and ophthalmopathy. TCR beta CDR3 regions were amplified from RNA. HTBI primers were used for first-round RT-PCR of the TCR CDR3. Each CDR3 protein is one row after TCRdb ran MiXCR on the multiplex PCR reads. The data show about 52,000 distinct CDR3 sequences, with less than 60% seen just once and just over 9% held by the top ten. The material sequenced was blood. All receptors come from a woman aged 50 to 65 with Graves' ophthalmopathy.

This clonotype was seen repeatedly, ten times or more. V is TRBV19 and J is TRBJ2-6; D gene ambiguous. The V and J ends lost 3 bases and 0 bases respectively, with 3 bases between them. CDR3 length: 14 amino acids. Germline V CDR1 and CDR2: LNHDA, SQIVND (reference sequence). The CDR3 loop reads CASSILSGANVLTF. The CDR3 DNA reads as TGTGCCAGTAGTATTCTCTCTGGGGCCAACGTCCTGACTTTC.

This clonotype was seen many times. The chain is built from TRBV12-3 or TRBV12-4 and TRBJ1-2; D gene uncertain. The CDR3 covers 12 residues. V was shortened by 6 bases and J by 4 bases, with 9 bases between the two germline ends. The CDR3 coding sequence is TGTGCCAGCAGCTCGGACGTCTATGGCTACACCTTC. It specifies CASSSDVYGYTF.

This clonotype has a count of ten or more. The CDR3 region has the DNA TGTGCCAGCAGCTTGCCAGACAGGGGGGCTGAAGCTTTCTTT. This translates into CASSLPDRGAEAFF. This rearrangement joins TRBV5-4 to TRBJ1-1, with 9 bases identical to TRBD1. CDR1 is SGHNT, CDR2 YYREEE, per germline (reference sequence). J was trimmed by 6 bases and V by 1 base; bases with no gene match: 4. The CDR3 sequence is 14 residues long.

The chain carries TRBV20-1 and TRBJ1-3; TRBD1 matches 8 bases. The length of the CDR3 is 13 residues. Germline assignment: CDR1 DFQATT and CDR2 SNEGSKA (reference sequence). J was trimmed by 7 bases and V by 3 bases; bases with no gene match: 5. The CDR3 bases are TGCAGTGCTAGTCCCAGGGGGCGGAACACCATATATTTT. Residues: CSASPRGRNTIYF.

This clonotype has a count of ten or more. The chain combines TRBV7-6 with TRBJ2-5; D may correspond to TRBD1 or TRBD2 (5 bases each). V gave up 2 bases and J gave up 3 bases, with 10 bases separating them. The CDR3 has 14 amino acids. The germline gives CDR1 SGHVS, CDR2 FNYEAQ. CDR3 in amino acids: CASSLLEGKETQYF. The CDR3 nucleotides are TGTGCCAGCAGCTTATTAGAGGGGAAAGAGACCCAGTACTTC.

This clonotype was detected ten times or more. This chain connects TRBV19 to TRBJ1-5; 7 bases are shared with TRBD1. The CDR3 contains 13 residues. Trimming cost V 4 bases and J 5 bases; bases outside gene matches: 2. From germline, CDR1 is LNHDA and CDR2 SQIVND (reference sequence). For the CDR3, the DNA is TGTGCCAGTAGTACCCAGGGGGATCAGCCCCAGCATTTT. Translated: CASSTQGDQPQHF.

This clonotype was seen repeatedly, ten times or more. The chain recombines TRBV27 with TRBJ2-7, with TRBD2 identical over 12 bases. CDR1 MNHEY and CDR2 SMNVEV come from the germline V gene (reference sequence). After removal of 5 bases from V and 2 bases from J, the junction contained 4 bases not matched to a gene. The CDR3 has 15 amino acids. The CDR3 here is CASSPTSGGPYEQYF. Written as DNA, the CDR3 is TGTGCCAGCAGTCCGACTAGCGGGGGACCCTACGAGCAGTACTTC.

This clonotype came up many times. V gene TRBV7-9 combines with J gene TRBJ2-5, with 10 bases fitting TRBD1. V trimming: 6 bases; J trimming: 4 bases; junction bases outside the gene matches: 5. The CDR3 is 14 residues long. Germline assignment: CDR1 SEHNR and CDR2 FQNEAQ (reference sequence). The CDR3 nucleotides are TGTGCCAGCAGTCGGGACAGGGGAAGAGAGACCCAGTACTTC. It codes for CASSRDRGRETQYF.

This clonotype came up many times. The V and J genes are TRBV7-2 and TRBJ2-7, with 11 positions matching TRBD2. Germline trimming cut 1 base from V and 4 bases from J; bases unmatched to any gene: 6. The CDR3 extends over 16 amino acids. The germline gives CDR1 SGHTA, CDR2 FQGNSA. For the CDR3, the DNA is TGTGCCAGCAGCTTAGGGACTAGCGGGTTAAGTTACGAGCAGTACTTC. Amino acids: CASSLGTSGLSYEQYF.

There are many counts of this clonotype. The V and J genes are TRBV11-3 and TRBJ2-1; D is unresolved. V was trimmed by 1 base and J by 0 bases, leaving 7 bases between them. The CDR3 spans 15 residues. CDR1 SGHNT and CDR2 YENEEA come from the germline V gene. This chain's CDR3 is CASSLGTSSYNEQFF. The CDR3 nucleotides read TGTGCCAGCAGCTTAGGCACGAGCTCCTACAATGAGCAGTTCTTC.

This clonotype was observed many times. The genes are TRBV6-5 and TRBJ2-2; 9 nucleotides agree with TRBD1. Trimming removed 7 bases from V and 6 bases from J; junction bases left unmatched: 12. CDR1 and CDR2 from the germline V gene are MNHEY and SVGAGI. This CDR3 comprises 16 residues. The CDR3 nucleotides are TGTGCCAGCACCCACCGTGGGACAGGGAATTCCGGGGAGCTGTTTTTT. Its protein is CASTHRGTGNSGELFF.

Only one count was recorded for this clonotype. In DNA, the CDR3 is TGCAGTGCTAATACAGGGTCTCGCGGCACTGAAGCTTTCTTT. It specifies CSANTGSRGTEAFF. The rearrangement uses TRBV20-1 and TRBJ1-1, with D possibly TRBD1 on 6 matching bases. V gave up 4 bases and J gave up 4 bases, with 16 bases separating them. Germline V gene lookup returns CDR1 DFQATT and CDR2 SNEGSKA (reference sequence). The CDR3 is 14 residues long.

The chain has TRBV7-1 and TRBJ2-7, with TRBD1 matching 7 bases. TRBV7-1 is given ORF status, its function remaining uncertain. Losses at the gene ends were 8 bases for V and 3 bases for J; bases not matched to a gene: 10. The CDR3 is made up of 14 amino acids. The CDR3 sequence is CASAQGTVGYEQYF. The CDR3 DNA follows: TGTGCCAGCGCCCAAGGGACAGTTGGCTACGAGCAGTACTTC.

This clonotype is labeled medium-sized. This chain joins TRBV15 and TRBJ1-5, with no clear D. The CDR3 sequence is 15 residues long. Germline V gene sequence: CDR1 LNHNV, CDR2 YYDKDF (reference sequence). V was pared by 0 bases and J by 0 bases, with 6 bases between. This CDR3 is CATSREQLSNQPQHF. CDR3 nucleotide sequence: TGTGCCACCAGCAGAGAGCAGCTTAGCAATCAGCCCCAGCATTTT.

This clonotype was detected ten times or more. The V and J genes are TRBV7-2 and TRBJ2-5; possible D gene TRBD1, 6 bases. This CDR3 has 14 amino acids. Germline V CDR1 and CDR2: SGHTA, FQGNSA. V dropped 4 bases and J dropped 1 base, with 10 bases sitting between them. The CDR3 bases are TGTGCCAGCAGCTCCGGGACATTCCAAGAGACCCAGTACTTC. This sequence encodes CASSSGTFQETQYF.

V usage is TRBV20-1 and J usage is TRBJ2-2; D unclear. The CDR3 extends over 12 amino acids. Deletions cut 3 bases from V and 4 bases from J, with 6 bases between. CDR1 is DFQATT and CDR2 is SNEGSKA in the germline V gene (reference sequence). The CDR3 loop reads CSASRLTGELFF. The CDR3 bases are TGCAGTGCTAGCAGGCTCACCGGGGAGCTGTTTTTT.

The CDR3 nucleotides are TGTGCCAGCCGACCGGGACAGGGGGCAAACGAGCAGTACTTC. Its translation is CASRPGQGANEQYF. The chain recombines TRBV6-2 or TRBV6-3 with TRBJ2-7; 12 nucleotides line up with TRBD1. The CDR3 has 14 residues. CDR1 is MNHEY, CDR2 SVGEGT, per germline. After removal of 8 bases from V and 5 bases from J, the junction contained 7 bases not matched to a gene.

This clonotype was seen repeatedly, ten times or more. V is TRBV10-3 and J is TRBJ2-7, with D maybe TRBD2 (5 bases). The CDR3 is made up of 15 amino acids. Trimming removed 6 bases from V and 0 bases from J, with 15 bases in between. Germline-derived CDR1 and CDR2 are ENHRY and SYGVKD. The CDR3 loop reads CAIRATTTPSYEQYF. The CDR3 nucleotides are TGTGCCATCAGAGCGACTACAACCCCCTCCTACGAGCAGTACTTC.

This clonotype occurred many times. This chain joins TRBV24-1 and TRBJ2-7, with D possibly TRBD1 on 6 matching bases. CDR3 length: 21 residues. Trimming shortened V by 0 bases and J by 0 bases, and 26 bases separated the two germline ends. The germline V gene has CDR1 KGHDR and CDR2 SFDVKD. CDR3 DNA: TGTGCCACCAGTGATTTGGGTTCGCGAAAGGACAGAGGCCACTTCTCCTACGAGCAGTACTTC. Translating gives CATSDLGSRKDRGHFSYEQYF.

The chain has TRBV7-2 and TRBJ1-1, with 10 bases fitting TRBD1. The CDR3 consists of 13 residues. Germline CDR1 is SGHTA and CDR2 is FQGNSA. V was pared by 7 bases and J by 12 bases, with 11 bases of the junction left unmatched. The CDR3 spells CASTQFDRGQSFF. CDR3 sequence (DNA): TGTGCCAGCACCCAATTCGACAGGGGGCAATCTTTCTTT.

The table lists this clonotype with many counts. The chain has TRBV5-5 and TRBJ2-4; D might be TRBD1 or TRBD2, each matching 5 bases. The CDR3 is 16 amino acids. V lost 4 bases, J lost 0 bases, and 14 bases lay in between. Germline V lookup: CDR1 SGHKS, CDR2 YYEKEE (reference sequence). The CDR3 bases are TGTGCCAGCAGCGGGACGTCGTCCCTAGCCAAAAACATTCAGTACTTC. Its protein product is CASSGTSSLAKNIQYF. Drawing the rest from reference TRBV5-5 and TRBJ2-4, the complete variable domain is DAGVTQSPTHLIKTRGQQVTLRCSPISGHKSVSWYQQVLGQGPQFIFQYYEKEERGRGNFPDRFSARQFPNYSSELNVNALLLGDSALYLCASSGTSSLAKNIQYFGAGTRLSVL.

Sample share makes this clonotype medium-sized (0.01 to 0.1%). The rearrangement uses TRBV24-1 and TRBJ2-3; D may be TRBD1 or TRBD2 (6 bases each). CDR1 KGHDR and CDR2 SFDVKD come from the germline V gene. This CDR3 is 13 amino acids long. V gave up 7 bases and J gave up 9 bases, with 16 bases separating them. The CDR3 loop reads CATRSSPGATQYF. DNA for the CDR3: TGTGCCACCAGATCCAGCCCGGGGGCGACGCAGTATTTT.

The V and J genes are TRBV7-9 and TRBJ1-2; 10 bases agree with TRBD1. The germline V gene has CDR1 SEHNR and CDR2 FQNEAQ (reference sequence). This CDR3 comprises 13 residues. After removal of 5 bases from V and 6 bases from J, the junction contained 3 bases not matched to a gene. The DNA for the CDR3 is TGTGCCAGCAGCCGGGACAGGGGCGATGGCTACACCTTC. It yields the protein CASSRDRGDGYTF.

This clonotype occurred once. The CDR3 does not end in the conserved phenylalanine or tryptophan, so this is likely a read error. This sequence joins TRBV24-1 and TRBJ1-1; no clear D gene. CDR3 length equals 13 residues. The germline CDR1 and CDR2 sequences are KGHDR and SFDVKD. CDR3 loop: CATSDGVDTEAFL. CDR3 sequence (DNA): TGTGCCACCAGTGATGGAGTAGACACGGAAGCTTTCCTT.

This clonotype was seen many times. This rearrangement joins TRBV7-9 to TRBJ2-3, with 7 bases that match TRBD2. Unmatched junction bases numbered 7, after V lost 1 base and J lost 0 bases. Per germline, CDR1 SEHNR and CDR2 FQNEAQ (reference sequence). This CDR3 spans 17 amino acids. CDR3: CASSLGELAPSTDTQYF. CDR3 bases: TGTGCCAGCAGCTTAGGAGAACTAGCGCCTAGCACAGATACGCAGTATTTT. Full variable domain (rest looked up from reference TRBV7-9 and TRBJ2-3): DTGVSQNPRHKITKRGQNVTFRCDPISEHNRLYWYRQTLGQGPEFLTYFQNEAQLEKSRLLSDRFSAERPKGSFSTLEIQRTEQGDSAMYLCASSLGELAPSTDTQYFGPGTRLTVL.

The chain joins TRBV29-1 to TRBJ2-3, with 7 bases aligning to TRBD1. CDR1 and CDR2 (germline): SQVTM, ANQGSEA. The CDR3 spans 14 residues. The junction had 11 bases not matched to a gene; V was cut back by 8 bases and J by 3 bases. The DNA for the CDR3 is TGCAGCTCTAGAGACAGGGTTGGGACAGATACGCAGTATTTT. Residues: CSSRDRVGTDTQYF.

As for this clonotype: Mismatch with germline at one junction end may stem from a read error. This chain links TRBV25-1 with TRBJ2-5; the D gene is possibly TRBD1 (6 bases). This CDR3 has 14 residues. CDR1 is MGHDK and CDR2 is SYGVNS in the germline V gene. CDR3: CASSKPGAQETQYF. DNA for the CDR3: TGTGCCAGCAGTAAACCAGGGGCACAAGAGACACAGTACTTC. The full variable domain, its missing parts supplied by reference TRBV25-1 and TRBJ2-5, is EADIYQTPRYLVIGTGKKITLECSQTMGHDKMYWYQQDPGMELHLIHYSYGVNSTEKGDLSSESTVSRIRTEHFPLTLESARPSHTSQYLCASSKPGAQETQYFGPGTRLLVL.

This clonotype showed up just once. This chain links TRBV20-1 with TRBJ1-1, with 7 nucleotides matching TRBD1. The CDR3 consists of 13 residues. Germline trimming cut 4 bases from V and 3 bases from J; bases unmatched to any gene: 5. Germline V gene sequence: CDR1 DFQATT, CDR2 SNEGSKA (reference sequence). The CDR3 region is CSAIRQGYTEAFF. In DNA, the CDR3 is TGCAGTGCTATCCGACAGGGATACACTGAAGCTTTCTTT.

The V gene is TRBV7-9, the J gene TRBJ2-7, with D hard to call. The CDR3 runs 15 residues. From germline, CDR1 is SEHNR and CDR2 FQNEAQ (reference sequence). V was pared by 4 bases and J by 6 bases, with 19 bases between. The CDR3 DNA reads TGTGCCAGCAGCTCCACCGAACGGAGAGCCTGCGAGCAGTACTTC. This codes for CASSSTERRACEQYF.

This clonotype was recorded at least ten times. The CDR3 region is CASTTDEAKNIQYF. CDR3 DNA: TGTGCCAGCACAACAGACGAAGCCAAAAACATTCAGTACTTC. This chain links TRBV2 with TRBJ2-4; no reliable D call. Per the germline V gene, CDR1 is SNHLY and CDR2 is FYNNEI. With 7 bases removed from V and 0 bases from J, the gap between germline ends came to 10 bases. The CDR3 extends over 14 amino acids.